Listed below are T cell receptor beta chains from one sample, sequenced in a study of tumor and adjacent non-tumor tissue in lung cancer. TCRdb itself ran the multiplex PCR reads through MiXCR, one entry per CDR3 protein. Here the sample spans 81,000 or so distinct CDR3 sequences, around 85% being singletons. Sequences were obtained from lung tumor tissue. The receptor source for this set is a woman between 50 and 59 years old with non-small cell lung cancer. The CDR3 runs from the conserved cysteine through the conserved F or W. Fields, in order: V gene, D gene, clone size, J gene, CDR3 protein, CDR3 DNA. The D gene is left open where the match is weak. Clone size is given for some rows only: seen once, a few or many times, or a class if the clone is expanded.

v_gene: TRBV6-1
d_gene: .
abundance: .
j_gene: TRBJ2-1
CDR3aa: CTSSFTYKEQFF
CDR3nt: TGTACCAGCTCCTTTACCTACAAAGAGCAGTTCTTC

v_gene: TRBV6-5
d_gene: TRBD1
abundance: .
j_gene: TRBJ1-1
CDR3aa: CAIILRGAEAFF
CDR3nt: TGTGCCATCATCCTCAGGGGGGCTGAAGCTTTCTTT

v_gene: TRBV6-5
d_gene: TRBD2
abundance: .
j_gene: TRBJ2-1
CDR3aa: CASSLVGSGVASNEQFF
CDR3nt: TGTGCCAGCAGTCTCGTTGGTAGCGGGGTGGCTTCCAATGAGCAGTTCTTC

v_gene: TRBV29-1
d_gene: .
abundance: .
j_gene: TRBJ1-1
CDR3aa: CSVEDPGTGEAFF
CDR3nt: TGTAGCGTTGAAGATCCGGGTACAGGGGAAGCTTTCTTT

v_gene: TRBV6-1
d_gene: TRBD2
abundance: .
j_gene: TRBJ2-7
CDR3aa: CASNGLAALYEQYF
CDR3nt: TGTGCCAGCAATGGACTAGCGGCCCTCTACGAGCAGTATTTC

v_gene: TRBV28
d_gene: .
abundance: .
j_gene: TRBJ2-7
CDR3aa: CASSTLTVPVDEQYF
CDR3nt: TGTGCCAGCAGTACCCTGACAGTGCCTGTTGACGAGCAATATTTC

v_gene: TRBV6-2/TRBV6-3
d_gene: TRBD1
abundance: .
j_gene: TRBJ1-2
CDR3aa: CATSYQGASYGYTF
CDR3nt: TGTGCCACTAGTTACCAGGGGGCGAGCTATGGCTACACCTTC

v_gene: TRBV28
d_gene: .
abundance: .
j_gene: TRBJ1-5
CDR3aa: CDAAFMGQGSNQPHHF
CDR3nt: TGTGACGCCGCCTTCATGGGGCAGGGGAGCAATCAGCCCCATCATTTT

v_gene: TRBV29-1
d_gene: TRBD2
abundance: .
j_gene: TRBJ2-1
CDR3aa: CSVVLAGVINEQFF
CDR3nt: TGCAGCGTGGTTCTAGCGGGAGTTATTAATGAGCAGTTCTTC

v_gene: TRBV5-5
d_gene: .
abundance: .
j_gene: TRBJ2-5
CDR3aa: CASSRAGGQATQYF
CDR3nt: TGTGCCAGCAGCCGCGCCGGGGGTCAAGCGACCCAGTACTTC

v_gene: TRBV11-2
d_gene: .
abundance: .
j_gene: TRBJ2-2
CDR3aa: CANSKKWDTGELFF
CDR3nt: TGTGCCAACAGCAAAAAATGGGACACGGGGGAGCTGTTTTTT

v_gene: TRBV5-4
d_gene: TRBD1
abundance: many
j_gene: TRBJ2-4
CDR3aa: CASRDAGGSDIQYF
CDR3nt: TGTGCCAGCAGGGACGCAGGGGGCTCGGACATTCAGTACTTC

v_gene: TRBV11-2
d_gene: .
abundance: .
j_gene: TRBJ2-2
CDR3aa: CASGFLASRNTGELFF
CDR3nt: TGTGCCAGCGGCTTTTTGGCTTCCAGGAACACCGGGGAGCTGTTTTTT

v_gene: TRBV20-1
d_gene: TRBD2
abundance: .
j_gene: TRBJ2-7
CDR3aa: CSSRKGGTSENEQYF
CDR3nt: TGCAGTTCTAGGAAGGGGGGGACTAGCGAGAACGAGCAGTACTTC

v_gene: TRBV6-5
d_gene: TRBD1
abundance: .
j_gene: TRBJ2-2
CDR3aa: CASSPERGRTGELFF
CDR3nt: TGTGCCAGCAGCCCCGAGAGGGGGCGTACCGGGGAGCTGTTTTTT

v_gene: TRBV6-2/TRBV6-3
d_gene: .
abundance: .
j_gene: TRBJ1-5
CDR3aa: CATISGAANQPQHF
CDR3nt: TGTGCCACCATTTCTGGGGCCGCAAATCAGCCCCAGCATTTT

v_gene: TRBV20-1
d_gene: TRBD2
abundance: .
j_gene: TRBJ2-1
CDR3aa: CCATGLAGVTYNGQFF
CDR3nt: TGCTGTGCTACCGGACTAGCGGGAGTAACCTACAATGGGCAGTTCTTC